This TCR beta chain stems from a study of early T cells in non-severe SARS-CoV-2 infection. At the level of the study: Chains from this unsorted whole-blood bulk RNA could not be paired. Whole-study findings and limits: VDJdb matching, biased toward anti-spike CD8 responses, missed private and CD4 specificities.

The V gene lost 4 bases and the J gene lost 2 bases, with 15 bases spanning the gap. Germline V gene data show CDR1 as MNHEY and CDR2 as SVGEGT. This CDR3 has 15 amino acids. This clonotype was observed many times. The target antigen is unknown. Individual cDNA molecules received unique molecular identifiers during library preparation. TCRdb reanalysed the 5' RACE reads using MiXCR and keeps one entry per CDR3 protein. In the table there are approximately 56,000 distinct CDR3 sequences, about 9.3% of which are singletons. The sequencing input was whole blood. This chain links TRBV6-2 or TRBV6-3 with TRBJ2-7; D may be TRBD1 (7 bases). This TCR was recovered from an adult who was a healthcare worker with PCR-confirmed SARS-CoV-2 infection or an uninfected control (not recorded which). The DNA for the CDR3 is TGTGCCAGCAGTTCTAGACAGGGAGGAACCTACGAGCAGTACTTC. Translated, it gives CASSSRQGGTYEQYF.